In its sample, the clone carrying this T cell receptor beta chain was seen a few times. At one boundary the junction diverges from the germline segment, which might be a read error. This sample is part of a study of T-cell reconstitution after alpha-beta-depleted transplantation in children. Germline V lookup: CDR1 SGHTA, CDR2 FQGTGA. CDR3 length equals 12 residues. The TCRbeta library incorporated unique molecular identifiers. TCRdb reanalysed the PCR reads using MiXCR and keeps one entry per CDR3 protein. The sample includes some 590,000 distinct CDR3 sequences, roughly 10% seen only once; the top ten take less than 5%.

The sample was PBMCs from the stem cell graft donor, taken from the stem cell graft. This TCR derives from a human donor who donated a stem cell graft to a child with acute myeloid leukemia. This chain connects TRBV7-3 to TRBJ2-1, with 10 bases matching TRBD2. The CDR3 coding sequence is TGTGCCAGCAGCATAACTAGCGGGAAGCAGTTCTTC. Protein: CASSITSGKQFF. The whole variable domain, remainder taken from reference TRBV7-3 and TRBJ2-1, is GAGVSQTPSNKVTEKGKYVELRCDPISGHTALYWYRQSLGQGPEFLIYFQGTGAADDSGLPNDRFFAVRPEGSVSTLKIQRTERGDSAVYLCASSITSGKQFFGPGTRLTVL.